The source of this T cell receptor (beta chain) is a study of beta chain features in type 1 diabetes. Study outcomes and limitations: Shortening that was moderate but significant affected the TCRB CDR3s of Type 1 diabetes patients in all four CD4+ subsets. There was no resolution here of whether HLA type influences TCRB rearrangement.

This clone was seen only a few times. Its antigen is undetermined. cDNA synthesis used the whole RNA isolate, giving expressed TCRB sequences. The protocol was immunoSEQ multiplex PCR, while the TCRdb copy is restricted to in-frame clones and leaves out a portion. This sample has some 700,000 clones, with under 15% found just once. The germline V gene has CDR1 MDHEN and CDR2 SYDVKM. The CDR3 consists of 15 residues. V was clipped by 5 bases and J by 9 bases, with 17 bases between them. The source of this sequence is a young man with type 1 diabetes. Source material: naive CD4+ T cells from blood. The V gene is TRBV28, the J gene TRBJ1-6; perhaps TRBD1 as D (5 bases). The CDR3 here is CASSPGTDLGSPLHF. CDR3 in DNA: TGTGCCAGCAGTCCCGGGACGGATCTGGGTTCACCCCTCCACTTT.